The entry below gives a single T cell receptor beta chain sequence along with its context. Its antigen is unknown. CDR1 is SGHAT and CDR2 is FQNNGV in the germline V gene. The V end lost 1 base, the J end lost 2 bases, and 8 bases lay between the germline ends. This CDR3 comprises 14 residues. This record comes from a study of cytomegalovirus exposure and HLA in healthy donors. Overall study results and limits: What a later analysis reportedly showed was that an Asian-associated ancestry cluster had fewer N-insertions than the approximately 700-donor mean. In a later analysis, V- and J-gene trimming of beta chains associated with a DCLRE1C missense variant, replicated independently. Among TCR beta chains, those listed as cytomegalovirus-associated numbered about 160. Roughly even sequencing depth across donors was the assumption behind the presence/absence analyses.

13 Jbeta primers and 60 Vbeta primers were used for the PCR. The data were produced by immunoSEQ multiplex PCR, yet TCRdb's version contains in-frame clones alone and is incomplete. The profile shows 130,000 to 150,000 clones, approximately 79% of them singletons. The source material was PBMCs. The chain uses TRBV11-2 and TRBJ2-5; a weak D match, TRBD1 (5 bases). This TCR was sampled from a woman aged 45-65 years in good health and CMV-seropositive. CDR3 DNA: TGTGCCAGCAGCTTAGGAAAGGGGCAAGAGACCCAGTACTTC. Encoded protein: CASSLGKGQETQYF.